Each of the 14 T cell receptor beta chains below was sequenced from the same sample in a study of CD8 T cells in Susac syndrome. After extraction with the RNeasy kit, about 0.45 to 1 ug of the RNA was reverse transcribed using random hexamers. TCRdb re-called the immunoSEQ multiplex PCR reads through MiXCR, storing one row per CDR3 protein. The table includes around 270,000 distinct CDR3 sequences, 70% to 90% detected once. The sequenced sample was CD8+ T cells from PBMCs. The receptors originated from a human donor with multiple sclerosis.

The CDR3 is CASSFQGAGANVLTF. Here the CDR3 DNA reads TGTGCCAGCAGCTTCCAGGGCGCCGGGGCCAACGTCCTGACTTTC. The chain links TRBV13 to TRBJ2-6; a possible D gene is TRBD1 (5 bases). The CDR3 contains 15 residues. Looked up from germline, CDR1 is PRHDT and CDR2 is FYEKMQ (reference sequence). Trimming left V 3 bases short and J 4 bases short, with 10 bases between.

This chain connects TRBV29-1 to TRBJ2-7; TRBD2 agrees at 8 bases. J gave up 2 bases and V 2 bases, and 5 bases lay outside the gene matches. The CDR3 sequence is 14 residues long. Germline CDR1 is SQVTM and CDR2 is ANQGSEA. CDR3 amino acids: CSVEILAETYEQYF. As DNA, the CDR3 is TGCAGCGTTGAAATACTAGCGGAAACCTACGAGCAGTACTTC.

The sample holds one count of this clonotype. This chain uses TRBV5-6 with TRBJ1-2, with D tentatively TRBD1 (5 bases). CDR1 is SGHDT and CDR2 is YYEEEE in the germline V gene. The CDR3 is made up of 16 amino acids. V was cut by 3 bases and J by 4 bases, with 19 bases left in between. CDR3 protein: CASSYTEGGTPYGYTF. The CDR3 nucleotides are TGTGCCAGCAGCTACACAGAGGGAGGGACCCCCTATGGCTACACCTTC.

V and J are TRBV4-3 and TRBJ2-7; 7 bases line up with TRBD1. V was clipped by 1 base and J by 3 bases; unmatched bases: 6. This CDR3 is 15 amino acids long. Germline CDR1 is LGHNA and CDR2 is YSLEER. The CDR3 loop is CASSQGLGQNYEQYF. CDR3 DNA sequence: TGCGCCAGCAGCCAAGGCTTGGGACAGAACTACGAGCAGTACTTC.

The chain employs TRBV4-1 and TRBJ1-1; D might be TRBD1 (6 bases). CDR1 is MGHRA, CDR2 YSYEKL, per germline. Trimming left V 1 base short and J 4 bases short, with 13 bases between. This CDR3 has 15 amino acids. This chain's CDR3 is CASSQVEGGGTEAFF. The CDR3, as DNA: TGCGCCAGCAGCCAAGTCGAGGGGGGAGGCACTGAAGCTTTCTTT.

The chain couples TRBV14 to TRBJ1-2; 7 nucleotides agree with TRBD1. The CDR3 extends over 16 amino acids. Germline V gene lookup returns CDR1 SGHDN and CDR2 FVKESK. V was pared by 4 bases and J by 4 bases, with 12 bases of the junction left unmatched. CDR3 DNA: TGTGCCAGCAGCCCCTATTTGGAGGGGACAGCCTATGGCTACACCTTC. It specifies CASSPYLEGTAYGYTF.

The rearrangement uses TRBV28 and TRBJ1-1; 7 bases align to TRBD1. V shed 3 bases and J 5 bases; nucleotides not matched to a gene: 12. The CDR3 is made up of 16 amino acids. Germline CDR1 MDHEN, CDR2 SYDVKM. The CDR3: CASSFVRGSRGTEAFF. DNA of the CDR3: TGTGCCAGCAGTTTCGTCAGGGGGTCGAGGGGTACTGAAGCTTTCTTT.

In DNA form, the CDR3 reads TGTGCCAGCAGTTTAAATCCGGGACAGCCCCAGCATTTT. Amino acids: CASSLNPGQPQHF. The rearrangement links TRBV27 to TRBJ1-5, with D uncertain. Germline V lookup: CDR1 MNHEY, CDR2 SMNVEV (reference sequence). This CDR3 is built from 13 residues. V lost 2 bases and J lost 7, with 9 bases in between.

The chain joins TRBV7-8 to TRBJ2-7, with 10 bases fitting TRBD2. The V segment lost 5 bases and the J segment 2 bases; nucleotides outside the gene matches: 18. The germline gives CDR1 SGHVS, CDR2 FQNEAQ. The CDR3 is made up of 19 amino acids. The CDR3 DNA follows: TGTGCCAGCAGCAAATACAGGTTCCGGACTAGCGGATTACCCTACGAGCAGTACTTC. It is translated as CASSKYRFRTSGLPYEQYF.

This clonotype was seen only a few times. J is TRBJ2-7 and V is TRBV27, with 7 nucleotides matching TRBD1. The CDR3 covers 15 residues. J lost 9 bases, V lost 5 bases, and 16 bases had no gene match. The germline V gene encodes CDR1 MNHEY and CDR2 SMNVEV (reference sequence). CDR3 coding DNA: TGTGCCAGCAGTCAAACCGGGGACAGCTTACGAGGGCAGTACTTC. Its protein is CASSQTGDSLRGQYF.

The chain links TRBV4-3 to TRBJ2-2; D possibly corresponds to TRBD2 (5 bases). V lost 1 base and J lost 3, with 12 bases in between. CDR1 and CDR2 from the germline V gene are LGHNA and YSLEER. This CDR3 has 16 amino acids. In nucleotides, the CDR3 is TGCGCCAGCAGCCAAGTCTGGTTCGGGGACACCGGGGAGCTGTTTTTT. It yields the protein CASSQVWFGDTGELFF.

The CDR3 DNA sequence: TGTGCCAGCAGTTTATCGTCACGGTATGGCTACACCTTC. Its protein product is CASSLSSRYGYTF. The rearrangement joins TRBV27 to TRBJ1-2; no firm D call. The CDR3 has 13 residues. V was cut by 0 bases and J by 5 bases, with 7 bases left in between. Germline V CDR1 and CDR2: MNHEY, SMNVEV (reference sequence).

The chain recombines TRBV7-9 with TRBJ2-3; D remains unclear. Trimming stripped 5 bases from V and 2 bases from J, with 8 bases between. CDR3 length: 13 amino acids. CDR1 and CDR2 from the germline V gene are SEHNR and FQNEAQ (reference sequence). CDR3 protein: CASSPESTDTQYF. The CDR3 DNA sequence: TGTGCCAGCAGCCCCGAGTCCACAGATACGCAGTATTTT.

V is TRBV5-4 and J is TRBJ2-3; 13 nucleotides align to TRBD2. Germline V CDR1 and CDR2: SGHNT, YYREEE (reference sequence). The CDR3 covers 16 residues. Trimming cost V 0 bases and J 6 bases; bases outside gene matches: 4. CDR3 amino acids: CASSLEGLAGYDTQYF. CDR3 bases: TGTGCCAGCAGCTTGGAGGGACTAGCGGGATATGATACGCAGTATTTT.